The 20 T cell receptor beta chains reported below all come from one sample, sequenced in a study of identical twins. Via MiXCR, TCRdb re-called the 5' RACE reads, giving one row per CDR3 protein. Among more than 650,000 distinct CDR3 sequences listed, around 6% were seen once. The sequenced material came from naive T cells sorted from blood. These TCRs come from a man between 18 and 35 years old in good health.

This clonotype occurred many times. The rearrangement joins TRBV12-1 to TRBJ2-2. TRBV12-1 is designated a pseudogene. The CDR3 runs 15 residues. The DNA for the CDR3 is TGTGCCAGCAGCTCCTCGGGGTCCTACACCGGGGAGCTGTTTTTT. It is translated as CASSSSGSYTGELFF.

This clonotype came up many times. The gene calls are TRBV29-1 and TRBJ2-2, with 9 bases fitting TRBD1. With 6 bases clipped from V and 7 bases from J, the junction kept 9 bases outside the gene matches. Germline CDR1 and CDR2: SQVTM and ANQGSEA. This CDR3 region has 14 residues. The CDR3 loop is CSVDVTGGHGELFF. DNA of the CDR3: TGCAGCGTGGACGTGACAGGGGGACACGGGGAGCTGTTTTTT.

This clonotype was seen at least ten times. The V gene is TRBV4-2, the J gene TRBJ2-3, with D uncertain. The CDR3 spans 14 residues. Between the trimmed V and J ends, which lost 1 base and 3 bases, there was a span of 8 bases. Germline V gene lookup returns CDR1 LGHNA and CDR2 YNFKEQ. The CDR3 sequence is CASSQVLHTDTQYF. The CDR3 DNA is TGTGCCAGCAGCCAAGTCCTCCATACAGATACGCAGTATTTT.

The rearrangement links TRBV7-8 to TRBJ2-1, with D possibly being TRBD1 or TRBD2 (5 bases each). V lost 4 bases to trimming and J lost 5 bases, with 15 bases between them. There are 15 residues in the CDR3. CDR1 and CDR2 from the germline V gene are SGHVS and FQNEAQ. The CDR3 coding sequence is TGTGCCAGCAGCTCCGGGACCCGAGGAAACAATGAGCAGTTCTTC. Translating gives CASSSGTRGNNEQFF.

This clonotype showed up many times. CDR3 coding DNA: TGCGCCAGCAGCGAGTCACCTAGCACAGATACGCAGTATTTT. Its translation is CASSESPSTDTQYF. The chain recombines TRBV5-1 with TRBJ2-3; no clear D gene. The CDR3 runs to 14 residues. V lost 4 bases and J 0 bases, leaving 9 bases between the germline ends. In germline, CDR1 is SGHRS, CDR2 YFSETQ.

The DNA of the CDR3 is TGTGCCAGCAGCTCCTACCCGGGACGGTCCTACGAGCAGTACTTC. Translating gives CASSSYPGRSYEQYF. The chain carries TRBV7-9 and TRBJ2-7; D tentatively fits TRBD1 or TRBD2 (5 bases each). With 4 bases removed from V and 1 base from J, the gap between germline ends came to 14 bases. The CDR3 runs to 15 residues. Germline CDR1 is SEHNR and CDR2 is FQNEAQ (reference sequence).

The chain uses TRBV4-2 and TRBJ1-2; perhaps TRBD1 as D (5 bases). V lost 1 base to trimming and J lost 0 bases, with 27 bases between them. Germline V CDR1 and CDR2: LGHNA, YNFKEQ. This CDR3 region has 21 residues. The CDR3 bases are TGTGCCAGCAGCCAAGTCTTAGGGGCACCCGGGACGGATCTCTCTAACTATGGCTACACCTTC. As protein: CASSQVLGAPGTDLSNYGYTF.

This clonotype came up many times. The chain joins TRBV29-1 to TRBJ1-1; D remains unclear. This CDR3 is built from 11 residues. The germline V gene encodes CDR1 SQVTM and CDR2 ANQGSEA. The ends were cut back, 4 bases at V and 5 bases at J, with 8 bases in the middle. This chain's CDR3 is CSVVGGTEAFF. The CDR3, as DNA: TGCAGCGTTGTTGGTGGTACTGAAGCTTTCTTT.

This clonotype occurred a few times. The V call is TRBV25-1, the J call TRBJ1-3; D remains ambiguous. V was trimmed by 8 bases and J by 3 bases, leaving 17 bases between them. Germline V gene sequence: CDR1 MGHDK, CDR2 SYGVNS. The CDR3 totals 15 residues. This CDR3 is CASQRGVLGGNTIYF. CDR3 nucleotide sequence: TGTGCCAGCCAACGCGGGGTCCTGGGTGGAAACACCATATATTTT.

This clonotype showed up many times. This chain connects TRBV5-1 to TRBJ2-7; 7 bases map to TRBD1. CDR3 length: 13 residues. Germline CDR1 is SGHRS and CDR2 is YFSETQ. Trimming at V came to 6 bases and at J to 3 bases, leaving 6 bases not matched to a gene. CDR3 protein: CASTPGQSYEQYF. Written as DNA, the CDR3 is TGCGCCAGCACCCCGGGACAGAGCTACGAGCAGTACTTC.

This clonotype appeared a few times. The chain combines TRBV30 with TRBJ1-5; no firm D call. Germline CDR1 is GTSNPN and CDR2 is SVGIG (reference sequence). V was pared by 2 bases and J by 0 bases, with 5 bases between. The CDR3 is 13 amino acids. CDR3 amino acids: CAWSTASNQPQHF. DNA for the CDR3: TGTGCCTGGAGTACAGCTAGCAATCAGCCCCAGCATTTT.

The chain couples TRBV12-3 or TRBV12-4 to TRBJ1-1, with D perhaps TRBD1 (5 bases). V lost 6 bases, J lost 5 bases, and 25 bases lay in between. The CDR3 extends over 17 amino acids. The chain's CDR3 is CASSTTGTLQTGTEAFF. For the CDR3, the DNA is TGTGCCAGCAGCACAACCGGGACGCTACAAACGGGGACTGAAGCTTTCTTT.

This clonotype showed up just a few times. This chain uses TRBV7-9 with TRBJ2-3; TRBD1 might be the D (5 bases). The ends were cut back, 1 base at V and 5 bases at J, with 10 bases in the middle. The CDR3 totals 14 residues. From germline, CDR1 is SEHNR and CDR2 FQNEAQ (reference sequence). The DNA for the CDR3 is TGTGCCAGCAGCTTAGGGCCCCAGGGAGATACGCAGTATTTT. This translates into CASSLGPQGDTQYF.

This clonotype has just a few counts. This chain joins TRBV3-1 and TRBJ1-1; TRBD1 matches 11 bases. This CDR3 spans 17 amino acids. The germline V gene encodes CDR1 LGHDT and CDR2 YNNKEL (reference sequence). The ends lost 4 bases at V and 5 bases at J; junction bases unmatched: 12. Here the CDR3 reads CASSPSPGTGGWTEAFF. In DNA form, the CDR3 reads TGTGCCAGCAGCCCAAGTCCCGGGACAGGGGGTTGGACTGAAGCTTTCTTT.

The chain uses TRBV9 and TRBJ2-2; perhaps TRBD2 as D (6 bases). This CDR3 has 17 residues. Germline V lookup: CDR1 SGDLS, CDR2 YYNGEE. Deletions cut 6 bases from V and 3 bases from J, with 21 bases between. CDR3 sequence: CASTHHPRSSDTGELFF. CDR3 nucleotide sequence: TGTGCCAGCACCCATCATCCGAGATCTAGCGACACCGGGGAGCTGTTTTTT.

This clonotype was detected many times. The chain uses TRBV12-3 or TRBV12-4 and TRBJ2-5, with D unresolved. CDR3 length: 13 residues. Trimming stripped 6 bases from V and 7 bases from J, with 15 bases between. CDR3 bases: TGTGCCAGCAGAATAGGACCGAGCTCGACCCAGTACTTC. Encoded protein: CASRIGPSSTQYF.

The chain recombines TRBV18 with TRBJ2-7, with a tentative D call TRBD2 (5 bases). The CDR3 runs to 14 residues. Trimming stripped 10 bases from V and 2 bases from J, with 18 bases between. CDR1 is KGHSH, CDR2 LQKENI, per germline. This chain's CDR3 is CAIELGSSPYEQYV. The CDR3 coding sequence is TGTGCCATTGAACTCGGGTCTAGCCCCTACGAGCAGTACGTC.

This clonotype was picked up many times. The chain links TRBV29-1 to TRBJ2-7; 9 bases are a match to TRBD1. CDR3 length equals 12 residues. Germline V gene data show CDR1 as SQVTM and CDR2 as ANQGSEA. V shed 7 bases and J 4 bases; nucleotides not matched to a gene: 5. This CDR3 reads CSAGTGPYEQYF. The CDR3 DNA sequence: TGCAGCGCCGGGACAGGGCCATACGAGCAGTACTTC.

This clonotype was counted between two and nine times. The gene calls are TRBV11-2 and TRBJ2-7, with 10 bases matching TRBD2. There are 15 residues in the CDR3. CDR1 and CDR2 from the germline V gene are SGHAT and FQNNGV. The V segment lost 5 bases and the J segment 2 bases; nucleotides outside the gene matches: 6. Written as DNA, the CDR3 is TGTGCCAGCAGCGTTGGGACTAGCGTGGCCTACGAGCAGTACTTC. Protein sequence: CASSVGTSVAYEQYF.

This clonotype has ten or more counts. The chain couples TRBV27 to TRBJ2-3; possibly TRBD1 or TRBD2 for D (5 bases each). The CDR3 has 12 amino acids. Germline assignment: CDR1 MNHEY and CDR2 SMNVEV (reference sequence). V was trimmed by 6 bases and J by 7 bases, leaving 11 bases between them. This CDR3 is CASSTGPNTQYF. The DNA for the CDR3 is TGTGCCAGCAGCACGGGACCCAATACGCAGTATTTT.